Each of the 15 T cell receptor beta chains below was sequenced from the same sample in a study of blood T cell repertoires in COVID-19. Assay: immunoSEQ multiplex PCR; the TCRdb copy retains only in-frame clones and omits some. This sample yields about 360,000 clones, of which about 87% are seen a single time; 3% belongs to the top ten. The sample taken for sequencing was peripheral blood. Receptors were obtained from a human donor in a cohort sampled during active COVID-19.

CDR3 bases: TGTGCCAGCAGTTACTCGAGTCAGGGGTTTGGCTACACCTTC. Its translation: CASSYSSQGFGYTF. This chain joins TRBV6-6 and TRBJ1-2, with D maybe TRBD1 (6 bases). The CDR3 totals 14 residues. Trimming took off 0 bases at V and 7 bases at J, with 12 bases between the two ends. Germline CDR1 MNHNY, CDR2 SVGAGI (reference sequence).

This clone was recorded only once. The gene calls are TRBV7-3 and TRBJ1-1; D is perhaps TRBD1 (5 bases). The CDR3 spans 16 residues. Germline V gives CDR1 SGHTA, CDR2 FQGTGA. Between the trimmed V and J ends, which lost 2 bases and 4 bases, there was a span of 17 bases. DNA for the CDR3: TGTGCCAGCAGCTTATCGGGAGAGGGGCGGTCCACTGAAGCTTTCTTT. This gives the protein CASSLSGEGRSTEAFF.

The rearrangement joins TRBV11-3 to TRBJ2-3; no clear D. Germline assignment: CDR1 SGHNT and CDR2 YENEEA. The CDR3 sequence is 14 residues long. The germline V and J ends were trimmed by 1 base and 3 bases, with 8 bases remaining between them. The DNA of the CDR3 is TGTGCCAGCAGCTTAGGGGCAGGAACAGATACGCAGTATTTT. Translation gives CASSLGAGTDTQYF.

The chain uses TRBV19 and TRBJ2-1; 7 bases line up with TRBD2. CDR3 length: 15 residues. V was clipped by 3 bases and J by 2 bases; unmatched bases: 4. Germline CDR1 and CDR2: LNHDA and SQIVND (reference sequence). The CDR3 DNA follows: TGTGCCAGTAGTATTTGGGACTATCCCTACAATGAGCAGTTCTTC. This sequence encodes CASSIWDYPYNEQFF.

This clone occurred once. The genes are TRBV19 and TRBJ2-1; 11 bases agree with TRBD2. Per germline, CDR1 LNHDA and CDR2 SQIVND (reference sequence). With V trimmed by 1 base and J by 0 bases, 11 bases remained unmatched. The CDR3 spans 20 residues. DNA for the CDR3: TGTGCCAGTAGTATAGTTCCGGGACTAGCGGCCCGTAGCTCCTACAATGAGCAGTTCTTC. Residues: CASSIVPGLAARSSYNEQFF.

The chain combines TRBV3-1 (or the pseudogene TRBV3-2) with TRBJ2-7; 7 positions match TRBD2. This CDR3 contains 16 residues. V shed 4 bases, J shed 4 bases, and the junction held 13 bases outside the gene matches. CDR1 is LGHDT, CDR2 YNNKEL, per germline (reference sequence). The CDR3 is CASSPTLERGRYEQYF. CDR3 nucleotide sequence: TGTGCCAGCAGCCCGACCCTTGAGCGGGGAAGGTACGAGCAGTACTTC.

This clone was observed a single time. The chain combines TRBV9 with TRBJ2-2; 10 nucleotides line up with TRBD2. The germline CDR1 and CDR2 sequences are SGDLS and YYNGEE. The CDR3 has 17 amino acids. V was pared by 1 base and J by 3 bases, with 6 bases of the junction left unmatched. The CDR3, as DNA: TGTGCCAGCAGCGTATCTAGCGGGAGTTATGACACCGGGGAGCTGTTTTTT. Protein product: CASSVSSGSYDTGELFF. Variable domain in full (rest from reference TRBV9 and TRBJ2-2): DSGVTQTPKHLITATGQRVTLRCSPRSGDLSVYWYQQSLDQGLQFLIQYYNGEERAKGNILERFSAQQFPDLHSELNLSSLELGDSALYFCASSVSSGSYDTGELFFGEGSRLTVL.

V usage is TRBV3-1 (or the pseudogene TRBV3-2) and J usage is TRBJ2-7; TRBD2 agrees at 12 bases. The trim removed 8 bases at V and 2 bases at J, leaving 1 base unmatched. The CDR3 consists of 13 residues. Germline V CDR1 and CDR2: LGHDT, YNNKEL (reference sequence). In nucleotides, the CDR3 is TGTGCCAGCCGACTAGCGGGAGCCTACGAGCAGTACTTC. This codes for CASRLAGAYEQYF.

The CDR3 loop reads CASSPGGRGRTEAFF. DNA of the CDR3: TGTGCCAGCAGCCCCGGGGGGAGGGGGAGGACTGAAGCTTTCTTT. The chain uses TRBV5-4 and TRBJ1-1; tentative D call: TRBD1 (6 bases). The V gene lost 4 bases and the J gene lost 5 bases, with 18 bases spanning the gap. Germline loops: CDR1 SGHNT, CDR2 YYREEE (reference sequence). This CDR3 comprises 15 residues.

The chain couples TRBV29-1 to TRBJ1-1, with a weak D call TRBD1 (6 bases). Looked up from germline, CDR1 is SQVTM and CDR2 is ANQGSEA. The V end was cut by 6 bases, the J end by 4 bases, with 18 bases between. CDR3 length: 14 amino acids. The CDR3 DNA sequence: TGCAGCGTGAAACCGCTCAGGGGCGGCACTGAAGCTTTCTTT. Its translation: CSVKPLRGGTEAFF.

The J gene is TRBJ1-2, the V gene TRBV18, with unresolved D. From germline, CDR1 is KGHSH and CDR2 LQKENI. Between the trimmed V and J ends, which lost 2 bases and 4 bases, there was a span of 8 bases. The CDR3 has 13 amino acids. CDR3 sequence: CASSPVASYGYTF. The CDR3 region has the DNA TGTGCCAGCTCACCAGTCGCTAGCTATGGCTACACCTTC.

V gene TRBV4-1 combines with J gene TRBJ2-3, with 7 bases lining up with TRBD1. This CDR3 contains 15 residues. V shed 5 bases and J 1 base; nucleotides not matched to a gene: 6. The V gene's germline CDR1 is MGHRA and CDR2 YSYEKL. The CDR3 sequence is CASSFRQGGTDTQYF. In nucleotides, the CDR3 is TGCGCCAGCAGCTTTCGACAGGGCGGCACAGATACGCAGTATTTT.

The rearrangement links TRBV15 to TRBJ2-7, with D possibly TRBD1 on 6 matching bases. The CDR3 consists of 15 residues. CDR1 LNHNV and CDR2 YYDKDF come from the germline V gene (reference sequence). Trimming left V 2 bases short and J 3 bases short, with 14 bases between. CDR3: CATSRTQGFGYEQYF. DNA for the CDR3: TGTGCCACCAGCAGAACCCAGGGGTTCGGCTACGAGCAGTACTTC. The variable domain in full, with the rest retrieved from reference TRBV15 and TRBJ2-7, is DAMVIQNPRYQVTQFGKPVTLSCSQTLNHNVMYWYQQKSSQAPKLLFHYYDKDFNNEADTPDNFQSRRPNTSFCFLDIRSPGLGDTAMYLCATSRTQGFGYEQYFGPGTRLTVT.

The chain links TRBV7-8 to TRBJ2-7; 12 nucleotides line up with TRBD2. Unmatched junction bases numbered 2, after V lost 3 bases and J lost 2 bases. The germline CDR1 and CDR2 sequences are SGHVS and FQNEAQ. This CDR3 is built from 15 residues. The CDR3 loop is CASSFLAGGTYEQYF. Written as DNA, the CDR3 is TGTGCCAGCAGCTTTCTAGCGGGAGGGACCTACGAGCAGTACTTC.

The chain uses TRBV28 and TRBJ2-3; D is unclear. Germline V gene data show CDR1 as MDHEN and CDR2 as SYDVKM. CDR3 length: 14 amino acids. V gave up 5 bases and J gave up 4 bases, with 13 bases separating them. The CDR3 nucleotides are TGTGCCAGCAGTCCGGGTAGAACTCCAGATACGCAGTATTTT. It translates to CASSPGRTPDTQYF.